This TCR beta chain was profiled in a study of blood T cell repertoires in COVID-19. Study-wide background: Collection of acute and convalescent COVID-19 samples took place in the United States, Italy and Spain. T cells, B-cell-depleted T cells, or PBMCs provided the cDNA or gDNA that served as material.

CDR3 length: 15 amino acids. Per the germline V gene, CDR1 is MNHEY and CDR2 is SVGAGI. Trimming stripped 0 bases from V and 3 bases from J, with 11 bases between. Source study methods: The assay estimated nucleated cells by amplifying reference gene primers. Sequenced by immunoSEQ multiplex PCR; TCRdb stores in-frame clones only, minus some. The V and J calls and clone size were taken over from that table, and D and trimming were inferred from the DNA. The repertoire includes about 180,000 clones, 83% of them detected once, and less than 2% sits in the top ten. This TCR derives from a human donor in a cohort sampled during active COVID-19. Specimen: peripheral blood. The chain carries TRBV6-5 and TRBJ1-1; D perhaps matches TRBD1 (5 bases). The CDR3 region has the DNA TGTGCCAGCAGTTACTCGGGTCGGGGGGACACTGAAGCTTTCTTT. Protein sequence: CASSYSGRGDTEAFF.